One and the same sample provided the 6 T cell receptor beta chains below, sequenced in a study of T cells expressing NK-cell markers. TCRdb reprocessed the 5' RACE reads, keeping one entry per CDR3 protein, no DNA. The table lists 350,000 to 500,000 distinct CDR3 sequences. The source material was blood T cells: a sorted CD56 or NKG2C T cell subset, CD4+ or CD8+ T cells, or bulk PBMC T cells (not recorded which). Receptor source: a woman between 18 and 75 years old in good health.

The chain joins TRBV7-2 to TRBJ1-1; TCRdb selects TRBD1, and the lack of DNA leaves this call unchecked. The CDR3 runs 15 residues. The V gene's germline CDR1 is SGHTA and CDR2 FQGNSA. The CDR3 protein is CASSLATGGRTEAFF.

The chain uses TRBV6-1 and TRBJ1-1. The CDR3 runs to 16 residues. The germline gives CDR1 MNHNS, CDR2 SASEGT. This chain's CDR3 is CASSPGDIGQGTEAFF.

V and J are TRBV7-8 and TRBJ1-5. The CDR3 is made up of 15 amino acids. Germline CDR1 and CDR2: SGHVS and FQNEAQ. CDR3 protein: CASSLSGIENQPQHF. The full variable domain, with the rest looked up from reference TRBV7-8 and TRBJ1-5, is GAGVSQSPRYKVAKRGQDVALRCDPISGHVSLFWYQQALGQGPEFLTYFQNEAQLDKSGLPSDRFFAERPEGSVSTLKIQRTQQEDSAVYLCASSLSGIENQPQHFGDGTRLSIL.

V and J are TRBV5-1 and TRBJ2-5; absent DNA, TCRdb's TRBD1 call cannot be checked. This CDR3 has 15 residues. CDR1 and CDR2 (germline): SGHRS, YFSETQ. The CDR3: CASSLMGLGKETQYF.

The V gene is TRBV15, the J gene TRBJ2-1. The CDR3 has 12 residues. The germline CDR1 and CDR2 sequences are LNHNV and YYDKDF (reference sequence). The CDR3: CATSRDWSEQFF. Full variable domain (outside the CDR3, taken from reference TRBV15 and TRBJ2-1): DAMVIQNPRYQVTQFGKPVTLSCSQTLNHNVMYWYQQKSSQAPKLLFHYYDKDFNNEADTPDNFQSRRPNTSFCFLDIRSPGLGDTAMYLCATSRDWSEQFFGPGTRLTVL.

The chain recombines TRBV29-1 with TRBJ1-2; TCRdb lists TRBD1, though no DNA is available to test this call. CDR3 length: 12 amino acids. The germline gives CDR1 SQVTM, CDR2 ANQGSEA. CDR3 sequence: CSDQGPGYGYTF.